This record looks at one TCR beta chain sequence and its context. What it recognizes is unknown. The record originates from a study of identical twins. Study-level findings and limits: High-abundance cord blood beta clonotypes had fewer insertions; memory repertoires showed none. Out-of-frame beta chain sequences displayed weaker excess sharing between twins.

Template switching added a universal primer site; cDNA carried unique molecular identifiers. One entry per CDR3 protein, called by TCRdb with MiXCR from the 5' RACE reads. The sample holds 690,000 or so distinct CDR3 sequences, roughly 8% seen once. The germline V and J ends were trimmed by 5 bases and 7 bases, with 14 bases remaining between them. CDR1 is MNHEY and CDR2 is SVGEGT in the germline V gene. This CDR3 has 13 residues. This sample also belongs to another study, concerning yellow fever vaccine responses in identical twins.

This receptor was identified in a woman aged 18-35 years in good health. The sample taken for sequencing was PBMCs. The chain recombines TRBV6-2 or TRBV6-3 with TRBJ2-5; D remains ambiguous. The CDR3 coding sequence is TGTGCCAGCAGTGACTTAGAGGAAGGGACCCAGTACTTC. Its protein product is CASSDLEEGTQYF.